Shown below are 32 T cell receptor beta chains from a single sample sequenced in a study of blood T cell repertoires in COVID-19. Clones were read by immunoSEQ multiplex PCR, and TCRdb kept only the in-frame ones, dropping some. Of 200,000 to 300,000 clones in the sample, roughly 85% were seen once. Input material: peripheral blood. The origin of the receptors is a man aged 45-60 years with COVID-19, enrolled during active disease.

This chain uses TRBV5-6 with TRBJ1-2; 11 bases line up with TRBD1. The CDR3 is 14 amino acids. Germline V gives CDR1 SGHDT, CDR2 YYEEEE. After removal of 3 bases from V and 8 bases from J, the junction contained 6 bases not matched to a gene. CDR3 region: CASSSDRGQWGYTF. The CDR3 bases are TGTGCCAGCAGCTCGGACAGGGGGCAATGGGGCTACACCTTC.

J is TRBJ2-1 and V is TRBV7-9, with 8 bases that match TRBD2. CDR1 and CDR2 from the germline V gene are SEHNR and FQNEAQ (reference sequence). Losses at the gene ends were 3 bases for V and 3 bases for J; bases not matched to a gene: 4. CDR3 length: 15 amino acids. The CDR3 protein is CASSFKAGVYNEQFF. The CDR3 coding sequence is TGTGCCAGCAGCTTCAAAGCGGGGGTCTACAATGAGCAGTTCTTC.

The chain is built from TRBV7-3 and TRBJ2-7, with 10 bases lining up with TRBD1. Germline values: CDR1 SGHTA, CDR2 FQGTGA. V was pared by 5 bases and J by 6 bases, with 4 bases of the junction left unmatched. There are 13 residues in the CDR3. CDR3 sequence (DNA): TGTGCCAGCAGCCCCTGGACAGGGGGCGAGCAGTACTTC. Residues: CASSPWTGGEQYF.

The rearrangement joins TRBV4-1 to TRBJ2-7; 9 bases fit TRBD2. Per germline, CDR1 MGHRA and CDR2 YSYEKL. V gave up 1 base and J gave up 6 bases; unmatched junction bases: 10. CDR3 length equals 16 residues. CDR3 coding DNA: TGCGCCAGCAGCCAAGGAGCCGTAGCGGGGGACCTCGAGCAGTACTTC. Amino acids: CASSQGAVAGDLEQYF.

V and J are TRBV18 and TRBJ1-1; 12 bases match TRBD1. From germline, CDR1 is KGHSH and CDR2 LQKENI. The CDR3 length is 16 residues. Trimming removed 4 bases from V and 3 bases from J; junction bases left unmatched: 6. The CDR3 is CASSQGTGGVYTEAFF. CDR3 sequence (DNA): TGTGCCAGCTCACAAGGGACAGGGGGCGTGTACACTGAAGCTTTCTTT.

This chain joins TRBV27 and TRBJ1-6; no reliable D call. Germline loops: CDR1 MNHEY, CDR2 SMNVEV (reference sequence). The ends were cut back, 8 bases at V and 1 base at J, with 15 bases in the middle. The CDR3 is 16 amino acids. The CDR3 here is CASSFSTKSYNSPLHF. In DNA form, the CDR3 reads TGTGCCAGCTCATTTTCCACAAAATCCTATAATTCACCCCTCCACTTT.

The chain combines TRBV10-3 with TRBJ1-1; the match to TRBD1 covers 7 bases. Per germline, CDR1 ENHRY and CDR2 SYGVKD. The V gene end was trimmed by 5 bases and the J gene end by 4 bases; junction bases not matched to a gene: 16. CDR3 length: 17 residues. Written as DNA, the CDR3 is TGTGCCATCAGTTCATCCAGGGGGGACAGCGGGAGCACTGAAGCTTTCTTT. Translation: CAISSSRGDSGSTEAFF.

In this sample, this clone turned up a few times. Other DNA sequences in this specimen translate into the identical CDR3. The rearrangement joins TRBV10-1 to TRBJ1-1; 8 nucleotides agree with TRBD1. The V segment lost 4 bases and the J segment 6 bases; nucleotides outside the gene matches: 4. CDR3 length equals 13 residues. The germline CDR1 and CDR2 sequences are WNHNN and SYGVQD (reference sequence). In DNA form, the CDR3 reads TGCGCCAGCAGTGGGGCAGGGGGCTCTGAAGCTTTCTTT. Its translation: CASSGAGGSEAFF.

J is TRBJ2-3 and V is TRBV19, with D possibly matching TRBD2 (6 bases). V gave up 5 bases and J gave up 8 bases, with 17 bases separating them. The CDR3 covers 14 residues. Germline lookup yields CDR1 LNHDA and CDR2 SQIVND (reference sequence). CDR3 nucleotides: TGTGCCAGTAGTCCCATAGCAGGGACTGGTACGCAGTATTTT. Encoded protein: CASSPIAGTGTQYF.

The chain's CDR3 is CASSDPGILADTQYF. CDR3 nucleotides: TGTGCCAGCAGTGACCCAGGGATTCTAGCGGATACGCAGTATTTT. The J gene is TRBJ2-3, the V gene TRBV2; TRBD2 might be the D (6 bases). Germline assignment: CDR1 SNHLY and CDR2 FYNNEI. CDR3 size: 15 residues. V was pared by 3 bases and J by 6 bases, with 16 bases between.

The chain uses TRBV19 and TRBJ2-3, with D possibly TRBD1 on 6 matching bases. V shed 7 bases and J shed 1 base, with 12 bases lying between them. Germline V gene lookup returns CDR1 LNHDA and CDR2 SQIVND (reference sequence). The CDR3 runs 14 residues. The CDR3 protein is CASNPTGRTDTQYF. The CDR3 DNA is TGTGCCAGTAACCCGACAGGCCGCACAGATACGCAGTATTTT.

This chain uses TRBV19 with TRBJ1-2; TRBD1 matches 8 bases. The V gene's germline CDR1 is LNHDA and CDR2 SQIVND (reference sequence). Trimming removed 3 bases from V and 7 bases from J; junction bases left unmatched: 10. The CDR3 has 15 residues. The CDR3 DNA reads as TGTGCCAGTAGTATTCCCCTGACAGGGGTAAGTGGCTACACCTTC. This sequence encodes CASSIPLTGVSGYTF.

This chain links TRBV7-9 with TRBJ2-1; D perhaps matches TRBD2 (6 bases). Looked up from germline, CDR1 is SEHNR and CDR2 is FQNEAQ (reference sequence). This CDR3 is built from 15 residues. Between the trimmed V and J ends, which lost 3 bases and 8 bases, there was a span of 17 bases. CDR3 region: CASSLGAGWGDEQFF. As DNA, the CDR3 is TGTGCCAGCAGCTTGGGAGCGGGTTGGGGAGATGAGCAGTTCTTC.

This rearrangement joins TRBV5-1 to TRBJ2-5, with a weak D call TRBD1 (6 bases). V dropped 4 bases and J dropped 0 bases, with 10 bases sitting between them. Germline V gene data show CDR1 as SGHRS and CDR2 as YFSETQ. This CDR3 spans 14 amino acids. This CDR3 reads CASSPQGYQETQYF. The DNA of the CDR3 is TGCGCCAGCAGCCCGCAGGGGTACCAAGAGACCCAGTACTTC.

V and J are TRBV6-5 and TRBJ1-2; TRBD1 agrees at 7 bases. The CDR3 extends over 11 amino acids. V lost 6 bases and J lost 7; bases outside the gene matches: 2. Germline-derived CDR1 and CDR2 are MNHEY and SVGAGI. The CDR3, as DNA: TGTGCCAGCAGGCGACAGGGTGGCTACACCTTC. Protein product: CASRRQGGYTF.

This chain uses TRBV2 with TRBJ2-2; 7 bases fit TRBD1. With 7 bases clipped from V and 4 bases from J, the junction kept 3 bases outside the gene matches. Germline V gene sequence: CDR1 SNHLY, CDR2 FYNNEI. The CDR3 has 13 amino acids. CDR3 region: CASIAGGTGELFF. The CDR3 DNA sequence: TGTGCCAGCATAGCAGGGGGCACCGGGGAGCTGTTTTTT.

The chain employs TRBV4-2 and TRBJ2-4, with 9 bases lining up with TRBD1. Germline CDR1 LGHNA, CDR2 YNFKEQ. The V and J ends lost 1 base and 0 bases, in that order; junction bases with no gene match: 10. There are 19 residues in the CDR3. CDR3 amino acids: CASSQGTGDHYLAKNIQYF. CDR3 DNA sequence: TGTGCCAGCAGCCAAGGGACAGGGGACCACTACTTAGCCAAAAACATTCAGTACTTC.

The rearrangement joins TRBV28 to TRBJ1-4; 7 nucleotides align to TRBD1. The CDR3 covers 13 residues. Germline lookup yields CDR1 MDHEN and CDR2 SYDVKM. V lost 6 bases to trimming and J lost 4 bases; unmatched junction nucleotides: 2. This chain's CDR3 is CASRYRGNEKLFF. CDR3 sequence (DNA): TGTGCCAGCAGATACAGGGGTAATGAAAAACTGTTTTTT.

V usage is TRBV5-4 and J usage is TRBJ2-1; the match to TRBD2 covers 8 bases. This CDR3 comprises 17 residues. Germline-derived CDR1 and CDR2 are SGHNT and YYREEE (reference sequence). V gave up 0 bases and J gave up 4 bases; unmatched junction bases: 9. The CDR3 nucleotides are TGTGCCAGCAGCTTGGCCGGGGTAGCGGGGCAGTACAATGAGCAGTTCTTC. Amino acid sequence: CASSLAGVAGQYNEQFF.

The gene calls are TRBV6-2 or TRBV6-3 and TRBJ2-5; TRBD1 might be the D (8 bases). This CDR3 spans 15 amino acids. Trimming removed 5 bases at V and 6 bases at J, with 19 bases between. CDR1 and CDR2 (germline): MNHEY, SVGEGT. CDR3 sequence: CASSPRTGRGQTQYF. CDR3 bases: TGTGCCAGCAGTCCACGGACAGGGAGGGGGCAGACCCAGTACTTC.

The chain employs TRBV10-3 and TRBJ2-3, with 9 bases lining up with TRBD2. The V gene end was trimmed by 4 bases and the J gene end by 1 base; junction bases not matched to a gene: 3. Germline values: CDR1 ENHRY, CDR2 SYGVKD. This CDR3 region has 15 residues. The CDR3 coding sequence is TGTGCCATCAGTGTTAGCGGGGGAGGCACAGATACGCAGTATTTT. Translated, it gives CAISVSGGGTDTQYF.

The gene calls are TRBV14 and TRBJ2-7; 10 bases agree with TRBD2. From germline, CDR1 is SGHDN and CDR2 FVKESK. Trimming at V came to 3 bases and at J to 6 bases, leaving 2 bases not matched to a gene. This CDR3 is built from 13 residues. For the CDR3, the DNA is TGTGCCAGCAGCCACTCTAGCGGGGGCGAGCAGTACTTC. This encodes CASSHSSGGEQYF.

CDR3 in amino acids: CASPRLNEQFF. CDR3 sequence (DNA): TGTGCCAGTCCGCGTTTAAATGAGCAGTTCTTC. This sequence joins TRBV2 and TRBJ2-1, with D unresolved. The CDR3 loop spans 11 amino acids. The germline V gene encodes CDR1 SNHLY and CDR2 FYNNEI. With 9 bases removed from V and 7 bases from J, the gap between germline ends came to 10 bases.

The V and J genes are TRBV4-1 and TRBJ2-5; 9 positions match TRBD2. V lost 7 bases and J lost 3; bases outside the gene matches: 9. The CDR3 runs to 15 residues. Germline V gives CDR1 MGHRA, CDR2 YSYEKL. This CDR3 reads CASTTISGGEETQYF. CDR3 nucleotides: TGCGCCAGCACTACGATTAGCGGGGGCGAAGAGACCCAGTACTTC.

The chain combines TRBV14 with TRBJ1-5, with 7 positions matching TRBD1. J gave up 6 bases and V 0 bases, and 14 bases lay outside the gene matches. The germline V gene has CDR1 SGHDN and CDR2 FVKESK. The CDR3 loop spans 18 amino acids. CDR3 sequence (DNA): TGTGCCAGCAGCCAAGACAAGATACGCGACAGGGAAAGTCAGCCCCAGCATTTT. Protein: CASSQDKIRDRESQPQHF. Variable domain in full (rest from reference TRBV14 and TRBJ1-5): EAGVTQFPSHSVIEKGQTVTLRCDPISGHDNLYWYRRVMGKEIKFLLHFVKESKQDESGMPNNRFLAERTGGTYSTLKVQPAELEDSGVYFCASSQDKIRDRESQPQHFGDGTRLSIL.

CDR3 region: CASSRDNYGYTF. As DNA, the CDR3 is TGTGCCAGCAGTCGAGATAACTATGGCTACACCTTC. The V call is TRBV6-5, the J call TRBJ1-2; D unresolved. V lost 5 bases, J lost 1 base, and 5 bases lay in between. The CDR3 contains 12 residues. CDR1 is MNHEY and CDR2 is SVGAGI in the germline V gene.

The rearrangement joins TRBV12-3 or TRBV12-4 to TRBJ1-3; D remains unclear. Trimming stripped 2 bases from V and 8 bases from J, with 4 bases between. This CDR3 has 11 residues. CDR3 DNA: TGTGCCAGCAGTTTAATCTACACCATATATTTT. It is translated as CASSLIYTIYF.

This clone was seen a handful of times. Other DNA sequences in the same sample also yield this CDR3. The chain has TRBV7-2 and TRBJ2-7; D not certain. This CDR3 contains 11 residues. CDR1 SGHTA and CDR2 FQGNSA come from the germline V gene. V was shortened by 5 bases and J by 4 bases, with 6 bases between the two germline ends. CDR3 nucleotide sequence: TGTGCCAGCAGCCCCGGGTACGAGCAGTACTTC. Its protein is CASSPGYEQYF.

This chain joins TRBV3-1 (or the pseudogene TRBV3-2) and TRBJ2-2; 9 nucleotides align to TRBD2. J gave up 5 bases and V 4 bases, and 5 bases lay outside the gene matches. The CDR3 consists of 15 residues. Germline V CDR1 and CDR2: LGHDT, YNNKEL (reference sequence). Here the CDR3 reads CASSLRLAATGELFF. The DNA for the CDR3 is TGTGCCAGCAGCCTCAGACTAGCGGCGACCGGGGAGCTGTTTTTT.

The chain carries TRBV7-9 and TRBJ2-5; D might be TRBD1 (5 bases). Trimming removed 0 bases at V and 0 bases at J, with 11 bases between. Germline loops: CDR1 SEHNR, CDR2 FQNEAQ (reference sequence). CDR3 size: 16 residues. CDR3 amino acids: CASSLAPTDNQETQYF. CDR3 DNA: TGTGCCAGCAGCTTAGCTCCGACAGATAACCAAGAGACCCAGTACTTC. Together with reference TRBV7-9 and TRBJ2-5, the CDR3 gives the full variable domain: DTGVSQNPRHKITKRGQNVTFRCDPISEHNRLYWYRQTLGQGPEFLTYFQNEAQLEKSRLLSDRFSAERPKGSFSTLEIQRTEQGDSAMYLCASSLAPTDNQETQYFGPGTRLLVL.

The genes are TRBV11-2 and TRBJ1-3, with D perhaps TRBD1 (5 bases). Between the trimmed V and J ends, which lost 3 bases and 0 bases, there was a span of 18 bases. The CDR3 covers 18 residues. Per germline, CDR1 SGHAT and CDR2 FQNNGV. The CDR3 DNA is TGTGCCAGCAGCTTTTTTATGTCGGGACTCTCCTCTGGAAACACCATATATTTT. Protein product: CASSFFMSGLSSGNTIYF.

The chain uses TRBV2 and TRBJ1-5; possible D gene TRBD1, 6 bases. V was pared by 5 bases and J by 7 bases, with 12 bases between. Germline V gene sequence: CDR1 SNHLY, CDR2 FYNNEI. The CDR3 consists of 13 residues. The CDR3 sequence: CASSYSGEQPQHF. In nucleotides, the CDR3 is TGTGCCAGCAGTTACTCAGGGGAACAGCCCCAGCATTTT. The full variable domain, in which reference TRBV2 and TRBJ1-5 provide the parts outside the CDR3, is EPEVTQTPSHQVTQMGQEVILRCVPISNHLYFYWYRQILGQKVEFLVSFYNNEISEKSEIFDDQFSVERPDGSNFTLKIRSTKLEDSAMYFCASSYSGEQPQHFGDGTRLSIL.